These T cell receptor beta chains were read from a single sample in a study of OX40 agonist ivuxolimab in advanced cancers. Clones were read by immunoSEQ multiplex PCR, and TCRdb kept only the in-frame ones, dropping some. The repertoire holds 90,000 or so clones, with 80% to 90% as singletons. The sample here was CD4+ or CD8+ T cells sorted from blood, taken in a trial of the OX40 agonist ivuxolimab. The receptor set was obtained from an adult with an advanced solid tumor such as melanoma, head and neck, liver or kidney cancer. The CDR3 runs from the conserved cysteine through the conserved F or W. D genes are given only for firm matches. Clone size, where shown, is once, few, many, or a class for clones that have expanded.

d_call	clone_size	v_call	j_call	cdr3_aa	cdr3_nt
NA	once	TRBV7-4	TRBJ1-2	CASSLAGRAGYTF	TGTGCCAGCAGCTTAGCGGGCAGGGCTGGCTACACCTTC
TRBD1	many	TRBV30	TRBJ1-5	CAWSPLGDRGDQHF	TGTGCCTGGAGTCCTCTTGGGGACAGGGGGGACCAGCATTTT
TRBD2	NA	TRBV6-1	TRBJ2-7	CASTDTGGSSYEQYF	TGTGCCAGCACCGACACGGGGGGTAGCTCCTACGAGCAGTACTTC
TRBD2	NA	TRBV11-3	TRBJ2-3	CASSLGGRAADTQYF	TGTGCCAGCAGCTTAGGCGGGAGGGCCGCAGATACGCAGTATTTT
TRBD1	NA	TRBV5-5	TRBJ1-6	CASSLETGGSSPLHF	TGTGCCAGCAGCTTGGAAACAGGGGGCAGTTCACCCCTCCACTTT
NA	NA	TRBV15	TRBJ2-5	CATSRARGSGNSQETQYF	TGTGCCACCAGCAGGGCTCGGGGCTCCGGGAACTCGCAAGAGACCCAGTACTTC
NA	NA	TRBV13	TRBJ2-2	CASSQIRGKGTGELFF	TGTGCCAGCAGCCAAATACGGGGAAAGGGCACCGGGGAGCTGTTTTTT
NA	NA	TRBV4-3	TRBJ1-1	CASSIQRGTEAFF	TGCGCCAGCAGTATACAGAGGGGCACTGAAGCTTTCTTT
NA	once	TRBV27	TRBJ2-7	CASSYRGSYEQYF	TGTGCCAGCAGTTATAGGGGCTCCTACGAGCAGTACTTC
TRBD2	NA	TRBV7-8	TRBJ2-1	CASSLERLAGQDRNEQFF	TGTGCCAGCAGCTTAGAGAGACTAGCGGGACAGGATCGGAATGAGCAGTTCTTC
NA	NA	TRBV27	TRBJ1-2	CASSSRAGDYGYTF	TGTGCCAGCAGTTCTCGGGCAGGTGACTATGGCTACACCTTC
TRBD2	NA	TRBV6-4	TRBJ2-1	CASSSGLAGHNEQFF	TGTGCCAGCAGTTCAGGACTAGCGGGACATAATGAGCAGTTCTTC
NA	NA	TRBV11-3	TRBJ2-1	CASSSGPANEQFF	TGTGCCAGCAGCTCCGGCCCAGCCAATGAGCAGTTCTTC
NA	few	TRBV7-2	TRBJ2-7	CASSFRDPRGEQYF	TGTGCCAGCAGCTTCAGGGACCCCAGGGGCGAGCAGTACTTC
NA	NA	TRBV28	TRBJ2-3	CASSSAGPSTDTQYF	TGTGCCAGCAGTTCCGCCGGGCCTAGCACAGATACGCAGTATTTT
NA	NA	TRBV15	TRBJ2-7	CATSRGGSSYEQYF	TGTGCCACCAGCAGAGGGGGGAGTTCCTACGAGCAGTACTTC
NA	few	TRBV30	TRBJ1-6	CAWRADGDSPLHF	TGTGCCTGGAGGGCGGACGGGGATTCACCCCTCCACTTT
NA	NA	TRBV5-1	TRBJ2-1	CASSPNNEQFF	TGCGCCAGCAGCCCAAACAATGAGCAGTTCTTC
NA	once	TRBV5-6	TRBJ2-5	CASSYGTFETQYF	TGTGCCAGCAGCTACGGGACATTTGAGACCCAGTACTTC
NA	NA	TRBV15	TRBJ1-6	CATSRQGPAPLHF	TGTGCCACCAGCAGACAGGGGCCGGCCCCCCTCCACTTT
TRBD2	NA	TRBV5-1	TRBJ2-1	CASSLAGTTNEQFF	TGCGCCAGCAGCTTGGCCGGGACTACCAATGAGCAGTTCTTC
NA	NA	TRBV6-5	TRBJ1-1	CASGGLVPDTEAFF	TGTGCCAGCGGTGGGTTGGTCCCCGACACTGAAGCTTTCTTT
NA	NA	TRBV27	TRBJ2-2	CASSYGEFREPVTGELFF	TGTGCCAGCAGTTATGGGGAGTTTCGGGAGCCTGTCACCGGGGAGCTGTTTTTT
TRBD2	NA	TRBV5-1	TRBJ2-1	CASSLLASGRASYNEQFF	TGCGCCAGCAGCTTGTTGGCTAGCGGGAGGGCGTCCTACAATGAGCAGTTCTTC
TRBD2	NA	TRBV7-2	TRBJ2-3	CASSFGSGRADTQYF	TGTGCCAGCAGCTTCGGTAGCGGGCGAGCGGATACGCAGTATTTT
NA	NA	TRBV5-1	TRBJ2-7	CASSLARETYEQYF	TGCGCCAGCAGCTTGGCACGGGAAACCTACGAGCAGTACTTC
TRBD2	NA	TRBV7-2	TRBJ2-4	CASSLLAGGPNIQYF	TGTGCCAGCAGCTTACTAGCGGGAGGGCCGAACATTCAGTACTTC
NA	NA	TRBV7-2	TRBJ1-6	CASSSMDRKNSPLHF	TGTGCCAGCAGCTCCATGGACAGAAAGAATTCACCCCTCCACTTT
NA	NA	TRBV4-3	TRBJ2-7	CASSQRRGTEQYF	TGCGCCAGCAGCCAGCGTAGAGGGACCGAGCAGTACTTC
NA	NA	TRBV19	TRBJ2-3	CASSISREAADTQYF	TGTGCCAGTAGTATTTCCCGGGAAGCTGCAGATACGCAGTATTTT
TRBD1	NA	TRBV5-1	TRBJ1-1	CASSLGDRDTEAFF	TGCGCCAGCAGCTTGGGGGACAGGGACACTGAAGCTTTCTTT
NA	NA	TRBV19	TRBJ2-1	CASSRGSEQFF	TGTGCCAGTAGTAGGGGAAGTGAGCAGTTCTTC
TRBD2	NA	TRBV7-6	TRBJ2-3	CASSLAGGRADTQYF	TGTGCCAGCAGCTTAGCGGGAGGGAGGGCAGATACGCAGTATTTT
TRBD2	NA	TRBV10-2	TRBJ2-5	CASSEYSGSETQYF	TGCGCCAGCAGTGAGTACAGCGGGAGCGAGACCCAGTACTTC
NA	NA	TRBV15	TRBJ1-4	CATSRGGESNEKLFF	TGTGCCACCAGCAGAGGGGGGGAGAGTAATGAAAAACTGTTTTTT
NA	NA	TRBV7-7	TRBJ2-5	CASSLGSTFGETQYF	TGTGCCAGCAGCCTGGGCAGTACTTTCGGGGAGACCCAGTACTTC
NA	NA	TRBV18	TRBJ1-1	CASSRDNAMNTEAFF	TGTGCCAGCTCACGGGACAATGCGATGAACACTGAAGCTTTCTTT
NA	NA	TRBV7-3	TRBJ2-3	CASSPNGPPDTQYF	TGTGCCAGCAGCCCAAATGGGCCGCCAGATACGCAGTATTTT
TRBD1	few	TRBV7-9	TRBJ1-1	CASSPGTGATEAFF	TGTGCCAGCAGCCCTGGGACAGGGGCCACTGAAGCTTTCTTT
NA	NA	TRBV7-2	TRBJ1-1	CASSKEGTTEAFF	TGTGCCAGCAGCAAGGAGGGGACAACTGAAGCTTTCTTT
NA	NA	TRBV12-5	TRBJ2-1	CASGLGRDNEQFF	TGTGCTAGTGGTTTGGGCAGGGACAATGAGCAGTTCTTC
TRBD2	NA	TRBV9	TRBJ2-1	CASSVAGTSGERSYNEQFF	TGTGCCAGCAGCGTAGCTGGGACTAGCGGGGAGAGGTCCTACAATGAGCAGTTCTTC
TRBD2	NA	TRBV7-9	TRBJ2-5	CASRQAGETQYF	TGTGCCAGCAGGCAAGCGGGGGAGACCCAGTACTTC
TRBD1	NA	TRBV18	TRBJ2-3	CASSPGQGSTDTQYF	TGTGCCAGCTCACCGGGACAGGGGAGTACAGATACGCAGTATTTT
TRBD1	NA	TRBV11-3	TRBJ2-5	CASSANRGQETQYF	TGTGCCAGCAGCGCCAACAGGGGCCAAGAGACCCAGTACTTC
TRBD2	NA	TRBV5-4	TRBJ2-5	CATVAGAETQYF	TGTGCCACCGTAGCGGGAGCGGAGACCCAGTACTTC
NA	NA	TRBV11-2	TRBJ2-5	CASSLEVQETQYF	TGTGCCAGCAGCTTAGAAGTACAAGAGACCCAGTACTTC